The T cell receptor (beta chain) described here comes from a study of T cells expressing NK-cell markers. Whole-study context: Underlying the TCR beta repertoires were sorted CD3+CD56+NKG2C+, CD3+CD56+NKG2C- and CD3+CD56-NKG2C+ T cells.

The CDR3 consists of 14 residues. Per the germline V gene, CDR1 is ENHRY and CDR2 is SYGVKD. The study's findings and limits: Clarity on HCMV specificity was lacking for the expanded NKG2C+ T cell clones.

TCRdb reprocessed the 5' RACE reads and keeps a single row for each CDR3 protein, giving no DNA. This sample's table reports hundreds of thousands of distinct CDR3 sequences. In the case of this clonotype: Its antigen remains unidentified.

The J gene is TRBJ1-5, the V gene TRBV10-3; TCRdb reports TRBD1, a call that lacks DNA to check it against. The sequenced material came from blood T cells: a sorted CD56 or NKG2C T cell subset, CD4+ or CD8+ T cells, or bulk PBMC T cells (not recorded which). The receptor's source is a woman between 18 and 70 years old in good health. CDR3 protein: CAISETGGNQPQHF.